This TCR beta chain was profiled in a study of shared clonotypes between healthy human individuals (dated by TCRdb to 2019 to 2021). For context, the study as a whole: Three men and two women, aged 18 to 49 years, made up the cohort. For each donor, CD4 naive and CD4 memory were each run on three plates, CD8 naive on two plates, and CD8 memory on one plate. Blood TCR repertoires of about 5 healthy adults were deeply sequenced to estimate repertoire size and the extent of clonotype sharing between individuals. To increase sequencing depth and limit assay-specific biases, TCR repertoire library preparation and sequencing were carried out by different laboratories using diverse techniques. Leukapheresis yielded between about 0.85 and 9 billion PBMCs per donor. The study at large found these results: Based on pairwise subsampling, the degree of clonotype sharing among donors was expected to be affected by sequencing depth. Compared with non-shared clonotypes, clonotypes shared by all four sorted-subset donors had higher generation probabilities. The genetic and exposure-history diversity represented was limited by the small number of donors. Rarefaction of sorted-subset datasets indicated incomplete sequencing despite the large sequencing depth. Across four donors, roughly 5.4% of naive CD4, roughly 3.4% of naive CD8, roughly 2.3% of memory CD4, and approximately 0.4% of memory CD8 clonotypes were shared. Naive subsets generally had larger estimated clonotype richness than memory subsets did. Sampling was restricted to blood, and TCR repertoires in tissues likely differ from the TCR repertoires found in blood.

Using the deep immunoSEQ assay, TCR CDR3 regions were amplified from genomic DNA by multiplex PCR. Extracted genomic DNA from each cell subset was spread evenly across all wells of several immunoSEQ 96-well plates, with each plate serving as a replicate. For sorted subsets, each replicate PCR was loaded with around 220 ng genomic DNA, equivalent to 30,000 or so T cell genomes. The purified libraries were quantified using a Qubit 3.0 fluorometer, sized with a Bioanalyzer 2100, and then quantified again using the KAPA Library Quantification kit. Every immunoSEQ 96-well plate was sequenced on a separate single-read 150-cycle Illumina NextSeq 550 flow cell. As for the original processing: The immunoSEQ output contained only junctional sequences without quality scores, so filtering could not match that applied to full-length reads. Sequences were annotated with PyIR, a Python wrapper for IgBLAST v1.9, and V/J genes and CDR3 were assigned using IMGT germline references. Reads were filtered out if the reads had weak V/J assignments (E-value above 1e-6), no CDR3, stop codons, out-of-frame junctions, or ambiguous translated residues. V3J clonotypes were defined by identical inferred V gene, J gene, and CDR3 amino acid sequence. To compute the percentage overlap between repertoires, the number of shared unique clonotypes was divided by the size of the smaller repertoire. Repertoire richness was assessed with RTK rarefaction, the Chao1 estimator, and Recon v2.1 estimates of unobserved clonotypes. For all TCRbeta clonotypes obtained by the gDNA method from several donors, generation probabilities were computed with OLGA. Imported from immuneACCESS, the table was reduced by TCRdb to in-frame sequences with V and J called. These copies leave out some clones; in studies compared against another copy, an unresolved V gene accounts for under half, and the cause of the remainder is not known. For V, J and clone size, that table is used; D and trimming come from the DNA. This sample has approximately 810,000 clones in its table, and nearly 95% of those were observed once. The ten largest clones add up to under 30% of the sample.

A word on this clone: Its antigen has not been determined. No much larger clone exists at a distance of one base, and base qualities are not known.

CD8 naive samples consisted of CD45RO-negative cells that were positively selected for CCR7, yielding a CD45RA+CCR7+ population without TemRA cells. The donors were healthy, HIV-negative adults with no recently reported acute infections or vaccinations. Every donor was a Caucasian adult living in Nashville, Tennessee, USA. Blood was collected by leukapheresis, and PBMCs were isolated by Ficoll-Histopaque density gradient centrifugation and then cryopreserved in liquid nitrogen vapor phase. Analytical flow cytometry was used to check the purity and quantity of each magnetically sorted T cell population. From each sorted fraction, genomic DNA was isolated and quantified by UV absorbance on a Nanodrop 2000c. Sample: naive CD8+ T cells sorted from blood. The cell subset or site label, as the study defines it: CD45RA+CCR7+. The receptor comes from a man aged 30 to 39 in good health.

The nucleotide sequence reads as follows: TGCGCCAGCCGGCACCAGAACACCGGGGAGCTGTTTTTT. It specifies CASRHQNTGELFF. The chain is made from TRBV4-3 and TRBJ2-2; the D segment cannot be called with confidence. Looking up the germline V gene yields CDR1 LGHNA and CDR2 YSLEER. Relative to germline, V is 8 bases shorter and J is 1 base shorter, with 8 bases between their ends. CDR3 length: 13 amino acids, cysteine to phenylalanine. Only the CDR3 portion is preserved as DNA: 39 bases, with reading frame beginning at the first base.